The following is a T cell receptor beta chain sequence with its context. The authors ran a second PCR of roughly 6 to 12 cycles using a sample-barcoded 5' primer and a J-beta primer mix. From each sample, at least 3 million paired-end reads containing CDR3 were obtained. TCRdb processed the 5' RACE reads anew with MiXCR; each CDR3 protein has one entry. The sample includes 850,000 or so distinct CDR3 sequences, 29% seen only once; the top ten take 15% to 20%. Germline trimming cut 4 bases from V and 1 base from J; bases unmatched to any gene: 5. This CDR3 contains 15 residues. Germline CDR1 and CDR2: MNHEY and SVGAGI. The data stem from a study of blood T cells in healthy people across ages. In each sample, at least 6 million PBMCs were isolated.

The source of this sequence is a woman of 80 years or more in good health. The V call is TRBV6-5, the J call TRBJ1-1; 8 bases match TRBD1. Sequencing input: blood. The CDR3 spells CASSSGTGSNTEAFF. The CDR3 DNA is TGTGCCAGCAGTTCCGGGACAGGCTCGAACACTGAAGCTTTCTTT.